One and the same sample provided the 7 T cell receptor beta chains below, sequenced in a study of CD8+ T cells in alopecia areata. Treatment defined: oral pan-JAK inhibitor, 5-10 mg twice daily. Isolated RNA was reverse transcribed into cDNA used as the sequencing template. Only in-frame clones appear in the TCRdb table, and some are missing; sequencing was by immunoSEQ multiplex PCR. The sample lists fewer than 110,000 clones, just over 85% occurring once. This specimen consisted of CD8+ T cells sorted from blood, obtained between weeks 30 and 35, from a patient treated with tofacitinib. These receptors all come from a human donor with alopecia areata.

The chain couples TRBV12-5 to TRBJ2-1, with D perhaps matching TRBD1 (6 bases). With 7 bases removed from V and 5 bases from J, the gap between germline ends came to 12 bases. Germline V gene lookup returns CDR1 LGHNT and CDR2 FRNRAP. The CDR3 loop spans 13 amino acids. Here the CDR3 DNA reads TGTGCTAGTGCCACGGACAGTGACAATGAGCAGTTCTTC. It yields the protein CASATDSDNEQFF.

This sequence joins TRBV6-1 and TRBJ1-2; D gene ambiguous. The germline V and J ends were trimmed by 1 base and 8 bases, with 14 bases remaining between them. The CDR3 has 14 residues. Per the germline V gene, CDR1 is MNHNS and CDR2 is SASEGT. The CDR3: CASSEGPEVFGYTF. The CDR3, as DNA: TGTGCCAGCAGTGAAGGCCCAGAGGTCTTCGGCTACACCTTC.

V is TRBV5-1 and J is TRBJ2-5; the D gene is possibly TRBD2 (5 bases). There are 12 residues in the CDR3. Germline-derived CDR1 and CDR2 are SGHRS and YFSETQ. The V end was cut by 1 base, the J end by 11 bases, with 12 bases between. The CDR3 coding sequence is TGCGCCAGCAGCTTGAGCCGGACTGAACAGTACTTC. Encoded protein: CASSLSRTEQYF. Filled out from reference TRBV5-1 and TRBJ2-5, the complete variable domain reads KAGVTQTPRYLIKTRGQQVTLSCSPISGHRSVSWYQQTPGQGLQFLFEYFSETQRNKGNFPGRFSGRQFSNSRSEMNVSTLELGDSALYLCASSLSRTEQYFGPGTRLLVL.

CDR3 DNA: TGTGCCAGCAGCTTAGCGCGACAGGGGGGAGAGACCCAGTACTTC. The encoded protein is CASSLARQGGETQYF. This chain connects TRBV7-9 to TRBJ2-5, with 9 bases fitting TRBD1. From germline, CDR1 is SEHNR and CDR2 FQNEAQ (reference sequence). Trimming removed 0 bases from V and 4 bases from J; junction bases left unmatched: 3. The CDR3 has 15 residues.

The V and J genes are TRBV5-1 and TRBJ2-7; 7 bases match TRBD2. This CDR3 is 15 amino acids long. Germline V gives CDR1 SGHRS, CDR2 YFSETQ. V lost 2 bases to trimming and J lost 0 bases; unmatched junction nucleotides: 5. The CDR3 DNA sequence: TGCGCCAGCAGCTTAGGCCTAGCGGACTCCTACGAGCAGTACTTC. Translating gives CASSLGLADSYEQYF.

The gene calls are TRBV29-1 and TRBJ2-4, with D perhaps matching TRBD1 (5 bases). The germline gives CDR1 SQVTM, CDR2 ANQGSEA. There are 14 residues in the CDR3. Trimming stripped 4 bases from V and 0 bases from J, with 10 bases between. This chain's CDR3 is CSVAGFKAKNIQYF. CDR3 nucleotide sequence: TGCAGCGTTGCAGGGTTTAAAGCCAAAAACATTCAGTACTTC.

The chain uses TRBV5-1 and TRBJ2-1, with D possibly being TRBD1 (5 bases). CDR3 length equals 13 residues. From germline, CDR1 is SGHRS and CDR2 YFSETQ. Trimming pared 4 bases from V and 8 bases from J, leaving 13 bases between. CDR3 DNA: TGCGCCAGCAGCCCGACAGAGTCCTATGAGCAGTTCTTC. This sequence encodes CASSPTESYEQFF.